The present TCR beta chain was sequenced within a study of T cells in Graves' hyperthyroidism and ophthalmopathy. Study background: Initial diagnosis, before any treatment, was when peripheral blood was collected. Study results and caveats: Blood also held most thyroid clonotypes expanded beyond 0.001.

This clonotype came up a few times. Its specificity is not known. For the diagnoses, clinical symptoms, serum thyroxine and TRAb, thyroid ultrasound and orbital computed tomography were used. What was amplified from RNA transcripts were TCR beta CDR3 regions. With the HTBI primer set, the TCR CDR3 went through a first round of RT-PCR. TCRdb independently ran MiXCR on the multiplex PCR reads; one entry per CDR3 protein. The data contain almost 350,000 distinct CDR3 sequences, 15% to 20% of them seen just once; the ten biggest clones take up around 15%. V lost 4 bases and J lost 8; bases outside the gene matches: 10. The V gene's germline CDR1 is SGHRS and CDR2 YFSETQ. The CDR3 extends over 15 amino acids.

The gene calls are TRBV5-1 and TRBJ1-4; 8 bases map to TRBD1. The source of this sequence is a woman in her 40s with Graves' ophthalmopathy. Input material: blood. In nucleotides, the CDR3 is TGCGCCAGCAGCCGAACAGGGGGTTCTTTGGAAAAACTGTTTTTT. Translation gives CASSRTGGSLEKLFF.